This is a list of T cell receptor beta chains from one sample in a study of T-cell reconstitution after alpha-beta-depleted transplantation in children. A single record per CDR3 protein comes from TCRdb applying MiXCR to the PCR reads. The sample lists some 290,000 distinct CDR3 sequences; 9.9% were seen once. The sample here was PBMCs from the stem cell graft donor, taken from the stem cell graft. These receptor sequences come from a human donor who donated a stem cell graft to a child with SCID. Both conserved end residues are part of each CDR3. Each record gives: J gene, clone size, D gene, V gene, CDR3 protein, CDR3 DNA. The D gene is left open where the match is weak. A row's size may be missing; if present it is once, few, many or a size class.

TRBJ1-2 | few | TRBD1 | TRBV20-1 | CSARLSDRVVGYTF | TGCAGTGCTAGACTTTCTGACAGGGTGGTTGGCTACACCTTC
TRBJ2-1 | NA | NA | TRBV20-1 | CSARAALGPEGNEQFF | TGCAGTGCTAGGGCGGCTTTGGGCCCCGAGGGGAATGAGCAGTTCTTC
TRBJ2-1 | few | NA | TRBV6-1 | CASSEMETSYNEQFF | TGTGCCAGCAGTGAAATGGAGACCTCCTACAATGAGCAGTTCTTC
TRBJ2-2 | NA | NA | TRBV10-1 | CASSEATRFDTGELFF | TGCGCCAGCAGTGAGGCGACTAGATTTGACACCGGGGAGCTGTTTTTT
TRBJ2-3 | NA | NA | TRBV4-1 | CASSLGLYTDTQYF | TGCGCCAGCAGCCTGGGACTTTACACAGATACGCAGTATTTT
TRBJ1-1 | few | TRBD1 | TRBV7-2 | CASSSGQSGAEAFF | TGTGCCAGCAGCTCGGGACAGTCAGGGGCTGAAGCTTTCTTT
TRBJ2-5 | NA | TRBD2 | TRBV5-6 | CASSLAPRLAGGQETQYF | TGTGCCAGCAGCTTGGCTCCGCGACTAGCGGGGGGCCAAGAGACCCAGTACTTC
TRBJ2-1 | NA | TRBD2 | TRBV6-1 | CASRVTSGVRNEQFF | TGTGCCAGCAGAGTAACTAGCGGGGTTCGCAATGAGCAGTTCTTC
TRBJ1-4 | few | NA | TRBV7-9 | CASSDAVSGRRGEKLFF | TGTGCCAGCAGCGACGCCGTATCTGGACGGCGGGGAGAAAAACTGTTTTTT
TRBJ2-3 | NA | NA | TRBV7-3 | CASSQETVGTDTQYF | TGTGCCAGCAGCCAGGAGACAGTGGGCACAGATACGCAGTATTTT
TRBJ1-1 | few | NA | TRBV5-6 | CASSWSTGEAFF | TGTGCCAGCAGCTGGTCAACAGGGGAAGCTTTCTTT
TRBJ2-6 | few | NA | TRBV9 | CASSVELRASGANVLTF | TGTGCCAGCAGCGTAGAGTTACGGGCCTCTGGGGCCAACGTCCTGACTTTC
TRBJ1-2 | many | TRBD1 | TRBV7-3 | CASSLGGQGPYGYTF | TGTGCCAGCAGCTTAGGAGGACAGGGGCCCTATGGCTACACCTTC
TRBJ2-1 | many | TRBD1 | TRBV12-3/TRBV12-4 | CASNPGQGHNEQFF | TGTGCCAGCAACCCGGGACAGGGACACAATGAGCAGTTCTTC
TRBJ2-1 | NA | TRBD2 | TRBV5-1 | CASSLVGGSRNEQLF | TGCGCCAGCAGCTTGGTGGGGGGGTCCCGTAATGAGCAGTTATTC
TRBJ2-4 | many | NA | TRBV27 | CASTSGLGNIQYF | TGTGCCAGCACGTCCGGGTTAGGAAACATTCAGTACTTC
TRBJ2-7 | NA | TRBD1 | TRBV14 | CASSPRGTGGFYEQYF | TGTGCCAGCAGCCCCCGAGGAACAGGGGGCTTTTACGAGCAGTACTTC
TRBJ2-5 | many | NA | TRBV10-3 | CAIRDVQGNFETQYF | TGTGCCATCAGGGATGTTCAGGGGAACTTTGAGACCCAGTACTTC